This TCR beta chain was identified in a study of cytomegalovirus exposure and HLA in healthy donors. As for the study in general: Researchers previously reported finding 117 million unique TCR beta sequences from 170 million or so T cells.

CDR3 length: 14 amino acids. Per germline, CDR1 MGHDK and CDR2 SYGVNS. V lost 7 bases and J lost 7; bases outside the gene matches: 12. With respect to this clone: Its antigen is undetermined.

PCR was performed using 60 Vbeta and 13 Jbeta primers. Method: immunoSEQ multiplex PCR; TCRdb's copy keeps in-frame clones and lacks some. There are roughly 170,000 clones in the sample; more than 60% occur only once, and about 1.5% lies in the top ten. Regarding the study as a whole: An analysis that was carried out later associated approximately 15,000 TCR beta sequences with HLA alleles at 0.05 false discovery rate. High specificity and sensitivity for cytomegalovirus status were reported for the classifier. One variant, a missense change in DCLRE1C, was linked in a later analysis to TCR beta V- and J-gene trimming.

The sequenced sample consisted of PBMCs. The TCR was taken from a woman in her twenties or thirties in good health and CMV-seropositive. The V call is TRBV25-1, the J call TRBJ1-2; 7 positions agree with TRBD1. The CDR3 spells CASTPAGTVRGYTF. The CDR3 coding sequence is TGTGCCAGCACCCCAGCCGGGACAGTCCGTGGCTACACCTTC.